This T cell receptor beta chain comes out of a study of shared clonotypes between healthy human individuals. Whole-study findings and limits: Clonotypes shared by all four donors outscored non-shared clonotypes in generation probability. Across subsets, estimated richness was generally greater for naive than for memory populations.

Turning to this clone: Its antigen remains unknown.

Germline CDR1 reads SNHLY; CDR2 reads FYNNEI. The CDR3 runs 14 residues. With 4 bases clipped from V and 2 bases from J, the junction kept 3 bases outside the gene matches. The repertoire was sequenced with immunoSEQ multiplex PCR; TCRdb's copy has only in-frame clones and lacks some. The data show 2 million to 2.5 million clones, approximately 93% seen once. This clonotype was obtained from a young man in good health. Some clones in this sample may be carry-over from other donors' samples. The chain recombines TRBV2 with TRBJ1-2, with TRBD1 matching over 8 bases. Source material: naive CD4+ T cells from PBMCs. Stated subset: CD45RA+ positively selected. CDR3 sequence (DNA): TGTGCCAGCAGTGGATCAGGGGGCAACTATGGCTACACCTTC. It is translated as CASSGSGGNYGYTF.